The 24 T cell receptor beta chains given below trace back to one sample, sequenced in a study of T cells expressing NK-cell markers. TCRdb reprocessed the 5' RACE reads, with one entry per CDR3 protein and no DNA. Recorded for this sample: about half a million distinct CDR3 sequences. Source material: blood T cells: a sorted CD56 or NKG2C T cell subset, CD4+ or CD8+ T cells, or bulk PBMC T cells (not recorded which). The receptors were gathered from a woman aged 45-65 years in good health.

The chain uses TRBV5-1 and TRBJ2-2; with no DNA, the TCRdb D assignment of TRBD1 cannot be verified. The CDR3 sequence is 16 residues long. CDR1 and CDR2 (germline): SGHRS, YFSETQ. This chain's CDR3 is CASSPALTGVAGELFF.

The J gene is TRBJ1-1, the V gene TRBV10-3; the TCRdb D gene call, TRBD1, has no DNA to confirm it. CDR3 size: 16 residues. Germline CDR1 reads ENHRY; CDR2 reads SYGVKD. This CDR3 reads CAISADRASRNTEAFF.

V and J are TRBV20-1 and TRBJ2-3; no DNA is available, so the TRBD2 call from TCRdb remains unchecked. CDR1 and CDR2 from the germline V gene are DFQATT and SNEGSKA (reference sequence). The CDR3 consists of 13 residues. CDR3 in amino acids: CSAARVDTDTQYF.

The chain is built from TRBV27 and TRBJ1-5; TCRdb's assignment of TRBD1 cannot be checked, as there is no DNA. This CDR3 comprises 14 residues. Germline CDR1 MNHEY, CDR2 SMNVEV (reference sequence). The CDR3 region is CASGLGGNGQPQHF.

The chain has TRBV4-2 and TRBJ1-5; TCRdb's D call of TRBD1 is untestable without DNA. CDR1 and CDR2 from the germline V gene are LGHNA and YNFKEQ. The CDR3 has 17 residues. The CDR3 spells CASSPLGTGDLNQPQHF.

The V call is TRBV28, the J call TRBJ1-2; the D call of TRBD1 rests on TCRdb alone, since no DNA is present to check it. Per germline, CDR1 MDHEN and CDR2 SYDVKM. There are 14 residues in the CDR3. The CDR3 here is CASSPQGQGYGYTF.

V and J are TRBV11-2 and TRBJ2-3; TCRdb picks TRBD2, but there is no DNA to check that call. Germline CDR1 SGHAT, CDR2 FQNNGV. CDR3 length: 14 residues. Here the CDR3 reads CASGLAGAQNTQYF.

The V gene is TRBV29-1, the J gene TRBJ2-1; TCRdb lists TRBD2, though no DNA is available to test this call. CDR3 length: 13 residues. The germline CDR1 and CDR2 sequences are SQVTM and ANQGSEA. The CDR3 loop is CGGVAGAYNEQFF.

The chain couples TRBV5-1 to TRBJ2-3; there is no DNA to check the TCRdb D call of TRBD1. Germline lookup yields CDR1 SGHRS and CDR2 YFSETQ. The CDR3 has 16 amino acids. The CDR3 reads CASSRGGGGAGDTQYF.

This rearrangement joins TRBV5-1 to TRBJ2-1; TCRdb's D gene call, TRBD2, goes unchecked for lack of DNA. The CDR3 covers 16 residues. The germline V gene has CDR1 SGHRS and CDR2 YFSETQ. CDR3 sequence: CASSLMVAGSSREQFF. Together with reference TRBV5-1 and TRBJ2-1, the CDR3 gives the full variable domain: KAGVTQTPRYLIKTRGQQVTLSCSPISGHRSVSWYQQTPGQGLQFLFEYFSETQRNKGNFPGRFSGRQFSNSRSEMNVSTLELGDSALYLCASSLMVAGSSREQFFGPGTRLTVL.

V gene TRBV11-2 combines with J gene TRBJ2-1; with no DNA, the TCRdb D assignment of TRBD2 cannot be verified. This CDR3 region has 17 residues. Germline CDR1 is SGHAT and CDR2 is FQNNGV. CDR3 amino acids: CASSLLDYPAPYNEQFF.

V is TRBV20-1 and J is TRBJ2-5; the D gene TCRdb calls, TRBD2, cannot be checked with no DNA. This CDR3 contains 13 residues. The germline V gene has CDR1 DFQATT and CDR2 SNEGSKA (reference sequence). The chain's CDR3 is CSAAGLDQETQYF.

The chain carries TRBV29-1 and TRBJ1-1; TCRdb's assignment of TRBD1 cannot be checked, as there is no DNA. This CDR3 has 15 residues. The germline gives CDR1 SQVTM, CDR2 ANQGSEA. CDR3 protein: CSATTWTGHGPEAFF.

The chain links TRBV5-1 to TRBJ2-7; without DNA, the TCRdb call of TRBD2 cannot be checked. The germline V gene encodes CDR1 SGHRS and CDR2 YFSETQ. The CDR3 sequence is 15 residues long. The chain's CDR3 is CASSSETSGSLAQYF. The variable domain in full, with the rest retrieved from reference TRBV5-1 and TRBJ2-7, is KAGVTQTPRYLIKTRGQQVTLSCSPISGHRSVSWYQQTPGQGLQFLFEYFSETQRNKGNFPGRFSGRQFSNSRSEMNVSTLELGDSALYLCASSSETSGSLAQYFGPGTRLTVT.

The chain's CDR3 is CASSYPGPGGGELFF. The V gene is TRBV6-2 or TRBV6-3, the J gene TRBJ2-2; TCRdb's D call, TRBD1, is unchecked because there is no DNA. The CDR3 consists of 15 residues. The germline V gene has CDR1 MNHEY and CDR2 SVGEGT.

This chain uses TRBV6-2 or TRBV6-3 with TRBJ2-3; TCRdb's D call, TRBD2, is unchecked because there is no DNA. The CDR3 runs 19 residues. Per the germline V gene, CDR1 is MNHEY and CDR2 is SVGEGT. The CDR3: CASSGARFGRVAGGSAQYF.

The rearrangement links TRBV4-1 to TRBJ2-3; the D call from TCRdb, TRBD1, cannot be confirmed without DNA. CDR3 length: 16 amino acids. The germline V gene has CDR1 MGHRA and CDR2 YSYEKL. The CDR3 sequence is CASSQGGQKSTDTQYF.

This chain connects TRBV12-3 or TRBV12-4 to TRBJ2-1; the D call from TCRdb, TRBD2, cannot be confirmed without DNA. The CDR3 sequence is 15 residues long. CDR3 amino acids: CASSPTASGRNEQFF.

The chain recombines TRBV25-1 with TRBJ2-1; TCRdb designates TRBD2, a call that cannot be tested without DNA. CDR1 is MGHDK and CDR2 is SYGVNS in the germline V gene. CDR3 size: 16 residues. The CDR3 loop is CASSAAGGRSYNEQFF. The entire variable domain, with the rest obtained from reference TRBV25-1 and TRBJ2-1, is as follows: EADIYQTPRYLVIGTGKKITLECSQTMGHDKMYWYQQDPGMELHLIHYSYGVNSTEKGDLSSESTVSRIRTEHFPLTLESARPSHTSQYLCASSAAGGRSYNEQFFGPGTRLTVL.

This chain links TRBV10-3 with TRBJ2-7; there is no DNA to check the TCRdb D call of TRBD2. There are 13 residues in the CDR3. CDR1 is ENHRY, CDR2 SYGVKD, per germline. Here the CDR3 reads CAPAGRDPYEQYF.

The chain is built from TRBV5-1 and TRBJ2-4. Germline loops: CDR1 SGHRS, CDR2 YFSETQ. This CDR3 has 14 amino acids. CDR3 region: CASSSRTVKNIQYF.

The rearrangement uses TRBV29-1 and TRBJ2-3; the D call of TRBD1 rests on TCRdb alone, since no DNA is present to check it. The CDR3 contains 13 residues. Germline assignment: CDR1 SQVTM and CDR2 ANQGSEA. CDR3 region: CSVGQGATDTQYF.

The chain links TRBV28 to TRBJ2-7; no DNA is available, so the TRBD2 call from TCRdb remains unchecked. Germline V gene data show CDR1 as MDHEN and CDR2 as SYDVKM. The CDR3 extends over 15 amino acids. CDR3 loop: CASSLMGLLPREQYF.

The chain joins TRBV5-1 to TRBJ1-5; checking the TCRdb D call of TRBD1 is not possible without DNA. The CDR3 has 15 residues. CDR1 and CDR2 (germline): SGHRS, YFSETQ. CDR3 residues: CASSPGNSPNQPQHF.